These 30 T cell receptor beta chains were all obtained from the same sample, sequenced in a study of blood T cell repertoires in COVID-19. Clones were sequenced by immunoSEQ multiplex PCR, and TCRdb holds only the in-frame ones, with some missing. In the table there are around 400,000 clones, around 89% of which are singletons. The material sequenced was peripheral blood. These receptors all stem from a man in his forties with acute or convalescent COVID-19.

This clone was found once. V is TRBV3-1 (or the pseudogene TRBV3-2) and J is TRBJ1-1, with unresolved D. Germline V gene lookup returns CDR1 LGHDT and CDR2 YNNKEL (reference sequence). Trimming shortened V by 4 bases and J by 10 bases, and 16 bases separated the two germline ends. This CDR3 is 13 amino acids long. DNA of the CDR3: TGTGCCAGCAGCCCGAGGCCGGGGTTCGGAGCTTTCTTT. This translates into CASSPRPGFGAFF.

V usage is TRBV7-3 and J usage is TRBJ2-1, with 9 bases fitting TRBD2. This CDR3 is 16 amino acids long. The ends lost 1 base at V and 3 bases at J; junction bases unmatched: 4. The V gene's germline CDR1 is SGHTA and CDR2 FQGTGA. In DNA, the CDR3 is TGTGCCAGCAGCTTAAGTGCAGCGGGGGGCTACAATGAGCAGTTCTTC. Translation gives CASSLSAAGGYNEQFF.

The rearrangement links TRBV27 to TRBJ1-2; 9 bases are shared with TRBD1. Trimming at V came to 2 bases and at J to 7 bases, leaving 5 bases not matched to a gene. The length of the CDR3 is 14 residues. The V gene's germline CDR1 is MNHEY and CDR2 SMNVEV (reference sequence). The CDR3 protein is CASSLGQGIGGYTF. The CDR3 nucleotides are TGTGCCAGCAGTTTAGGACAGGGGATAGGTGGCTACACCTTC.

The rearrangement uses TRBV25-1 and TRBJ2-2; tentative D call: TRBD1 (6 bases). The germline CDR1 and CDR2 sequences are MGHDK and SYGVNS. V was shortened by 3 bases and J by 0 bases, with 17 bases between the two germline ends. The CDR3 loop spans 18 amino acids. The CDR3 protein is CASSEPRGTQTNTGELFF. In nucleotides, the CDR3 is TGTGCCAGCAGTGAGCCTAGGGGGACGCAGACGAACACCGGGGAGCTGTTTTTT.

The V and J genes are TRBV2 and TRBJ2-1; the match to TRBD2 covers 7 bases. The CDR3 is 16 residues long. After removal of 3 bases from V and 0 bases from J, the junction contained 5 bases not matched to a gene. Germline lookup yields CDR1 SNHLY and CDR2 FYNNEI. CDR3: CASSERLASSYNEQFF. CDR3 sequence (DNA): TGTGCCAGCAGTGAGAGACTAGCCAGCTCCTACAATGAGCAGTTCTTC. Full variable domain (rest looked up from reference TRBV2 and TRBJ2-1): EPEVTQTPSHQVTQMGQEVILRCVPISNHLYFYWYRQILGQKVEFLVSFYNNEISEKSEIFDDQFSVERPDGSNFTLKIRSTKLEDSAMYFCASSERLASSYNEQFFGPGTRLTVL.

The chain joins TRBV25-1 to TRBJ2-5, with 8 bases that match TRBD2. CDR3 size: 15 residues. Looked up from germline, CDR1 is MGHDK and CDR2 is SYGVNS. Germline trimming cut 0 bases from V and 6 bases from J; bases unmatched to any gene: 6. The CDR3 region is CASSEYNGGRKTQYF. The CDR3 DNA is TGTGCCAGCAGTGAATATAATGGCGGGAGGAAGACCCAGTACTTC.

This chain joins TRBV2 and TRBJ2-1, with D hard to call. V was clipped by 4 bases and J by 8 bases, with 9 bases between them. In germline, CDR1 is SNHLY, CDR2 FYNNEI. The CDR3 is made up of 12 amino acids. The DNA for the CDR3 is TGTGCCAGCAGTGTCTGGCTTGATGAGCAGTTCTTC. This gives the protein CASSVWLDEQFF.

The V gene is TRBV5-1, the J gene TRBJ2-7; the match to TRBD1 covers 7 bases. Germline V gene lookup returns CDR1 SGHRS and CDR2 YFSETQ. The CDR3 has 14 residues. J lost 5 bases, V lost 2 bases, and 7 bases had no gene match. The CDR3 DNA follows: TGCGCCAGCAGCTTAGGGACAGCCCCCGACGAGCAGTACTTC. Its translation is CASSLGTAPDEQYF.

V and J are TRBV5-6 and TRBJ1-2; a possible D gene is TRBD1 (6 bases). CDR1 and CDR2 from the germline V gene are SGHDT and YYEEEE. This CDR3 comprises 14 residues. Trimming shortened V by 2 bases and J by 0 bases, and 8 bases separated the two germline ends. CDR3 nucleotides: TGTGCCAGCAGCTTCGGGACAACTAACTATGGCTACACCTTC. This codes for CASSFGTTNYGYTF.

The chain carries TRBV10-3 and TRBJ1-2; no firm D call. This CDR3 is built from 12 residues. The V end lost 8 bases, the J end lost 4 bases, and 11 bases lay between the germline ends. The germline CDR1 and CDR2 sequences are ENHRY and SYGVKD. The CDR3 reads CAILGGSYGYTF. The CDR3, as DNA: TGTGCCATCTTAGGCGGATCCTATGGCTACACCTTC.

The chain is built from TRBV7-9 and TRBJ2-7, with D possibly matching TRBD2 (6 bases). CDR1 is SEHNR, CDR2 FQNEAQ, per germline (reference sequence). This CDR3 has 14 amino acids. Trimming cost V 7 bases and J 3 bases, with 16 bases left between them. In DNA form, the CDR3 reads TGTGCCAGCACAGGACTAATCGGCGGCTACGAGCAGTACTTC. It specifies CASTGLIGGYEQYF. The entire variable domain, with the rest obtained from reference TRBV7-9 and TRBJ2-7, is as follows: DTGVSQNPRHKITKRGQNVTFRCDPISEHNRLYWYRQTLGQGPEFLTYFQNEAQLEKSRLLSDRFSAERPKGSFSTLEIQRTEQGDSAMYLCASTGLIGGYEQYFGPGTRLTVT.

Worth noting for this clone: The sample has other DNA sequences that encode this CDR3 too. V and J are TRBV4-1 and TRBJ1-1, with D maybe TRBD1 (6 bases). CDR1 and CDR2 (germline): MGHRA, YSYEKL. V lost 6 bases and J lost 8, with 13 bases in between. The CDR3 runs 12 residues. DNA of the CDR3: TGCGCCAGCAGTCGATCGGGGACAGAAGCTTTCTTT. Translating it yields CASSRSGTEAFF.

The chain combines TRBV27 with TRBJ1-5; possibly TRBD1 for D (5 bases). The germline V gene encodes CDR1 MNHEY and CDR2 SMNVEV (reference sequence). The CDR3 has 16 residues. V was cut by 3 bases and J by 2 bases, with 14 bases left in between. The CDR3 DNA is TGTGCCAGCAGTTTTGTCGGGGGAAATGGCAATCAGCCCCAGCATTTT. Protein product: CASSFVGGNGNQPQHF.

The chain recombines TRBV7-8 with TRBJ1-1, with D possibly matching TRBD1 (5 bases). The germline V gene encodes CDR1 SGHVS and CDR2 FQNEAQ. This CDR3 comprises 16 residues. Trimming stripped 0 bases from V and 0 bases from J, with 11 bases between. The DNA of the CDR3 is TGTGCCAGCAGCTTAGCCCAGACAGCCATGAACACTGAAGCTTTCTTT. Translating gives CASSLAQTAMNTEAFF.

The rearrangement links TRBV2 to TRBJ2-7, with a tentative D call TRBD1 (6 bases). The CDR3 has 14 residues. V was shortened by 6 bases and J by 2 bases, with 14 bases between the two germline ends. Per germline, CDR1 SNHLY and CDR2 FYNNEI. CDR3 protein: CASSEQGVAYEQYF. The CDR3 DNA reads TGTGCCAGCAGCGAACAGGGTGTCGCCTACGAGCAGTACTTC.

This rearrangement joins TRBV10-3 to TRBJ2-7, with D possibly TRBD2 on 6 matching bases. Per germline, CDR1 ENHRY and CDR2 SYGVKD. V gave up 4 bases and J gave up 7 bases, with 14 bases separating them. CDR3 size: 13 residues. This CDR3 is CAISGTIAGEQYF. CDR3 sequence (DNA): TGTGCCATCAGTGGTACGATTGCGGGAGAGCAGTACTTC.

The chain has TRBV5-1 and TRBJ1-6, with 7 bases aligning to TRBD1. V lost 5 bases and J lost 5; bases outside the gene matches: 7. Per the germline V gene, CDR1 is SGHRS and CDR2 is YFSETQ. The CDR3 runs 15 residues. For the CDR3, the DNA is TGCGCCAGCAGGGGGACAGACCGAAATAATTCACCCCTCCACTTT. It is translated as CASRGTDRNNSPLHF.

In its sample, this clone was seen a few times. The chain joins TRBV3-1 (or the pseudogene TRBV3-2) to TRBJ1-3, with a weak D call TRBD1 (5 bases). V lost 0 bases to trimming and J lost 2 bases, with 8 bases between them. This CDR3 has 15 amino acids. Germline V lookup: CDR1 LGHDT, CDR2 YNNKEL (reference sequence). The CDR3 sequence is CASSQDRVTGNTIYF. As DNA, the CDR3 is TGTGCCAGCAGCCAAGACAGGGTCACTGGAAACACCATATATTTT.

The V gene is TRBV3-1 (or the pseudogene TRBV3-2), the J gene TRBJ1-2; 8 bases match TRBD1. V dropped 4 bases and J dropped 8; count of bases not matched to a gene: 9. There are 14 residues in the CDR3. Germline V gene lookup returns CDR1 LGHDT and CDR2 YNNKEL (reference sequence). Written as DNA, the CDR3 is TGTGCCAGCAGCCTGGGGACAGGTCTAAGGGGCTACACCTTC. This gives the protein CASSLGTGLRGYTF.

The gene calls are TRBV27 and TRBJ1-5; tentative D call: TRBD1 (6 bases). Germline CDR1 MNHEY, CDR2 SMNVEV (reference sequence). V lost 1 base to trimming and J lost 5 bases, with 9 bases between them. The CDR3 covers 14 residues. The CDR3 spells CASSLWGGHQPQHF. Here the CDR3 DNA reads TGTGCCAGCAGTTTATGGGGGGGCCATCAGCCCCAGCATTTT.

The chain combines TRBV18 with TRBJ2-7; 9 bases line up with TRBD1. V shed 4 bases, J shed 4 bases, and the junction held 5 bases outside the gene matches. The CDR3 length is 14 residues. Germline CDR1 reads KGHSH; CDR2 reads LQKENI. The CDR3 protein is CASSHRDRAYEQYF. In DNA, the CDR3 is TGTGCCAGCTCACACCGGGACAGGGCATACGAGCAGTACTTC.

In regard to this clone: An end of the junction differs from the germline gene, which may be a read error. The chain couples TRBV7-9 to TRBJ1-1; weak D call: TRBD1 (6 bases). The CDR3 sequence is 15 residues long. The germline gives CDR1 SEHNR, CDR2 FQNEAQ (reference sequence). CDR3 sequence reads: CASTLRKGQNTEAFF. CDR3 nucleotide sequence: TGTGCCAGCACCTTACGCAAGGGACAAAACACTGAAGCTTTCTTT.

This chain uses TRBV2 with TRBJ2-2; 8 bases are a match to TRBD1. The CDR3 is 15 amino acids. The germline V gene has CDR1 SNHLY and CDR2 FYNNEI. The trim removed 6 bases at V and 0 bases at J, leaving 3 bases unmatched. The chain's CDR3 is CASRTGDANTGELFF. CDR3 coding DNA: TGTGCCAGCAGGACAGGGGATGCGAACACCGGGGAGCTGTTTTTT.

This chain connects TRBV4-2 to TRBJ2-1; TRBD2 might be the D (5 bases). CDR1 and CDR2 (germline): LGHNA, YNFKEQ. The CDR3 runs 19 residues. V lost 4 bases and J 8 bases, leaving 30 bases between the germline ends. As DNA, the CDR3 is TGTGCCAGCAGCCCCCCCCGGGGAGACAAGGATAGTCCCCCGCATGAGCAGTTCTTC. Amino acids: CASSPPRGDKDSPPHEQFF.

DNA of the CDR3: TGTGCCAGTAGTACAACCTGGACAGGCAATCAGCCCCAGCATTTT. Protein sequence: CASSTTWTGNQPQHF. The chain joins TRBV19 to TRBJ1-5, with D possibly being TRBD1 (6 bases). This CDR3 has 15 amino acids. Deletions cut 4 bases from V and 2 bases from J, with 12 bases between. In germline, CDR1 is LNHDA, CDR2 SQIVND (reference sequence).

The V call is TRBV4-3, the J call TRBJ1-2; TRBD1 agrees at 8 bases. The V gene end was trimmed by 5 bases and the J gene end by 5 bases; junction bases not matched to a gene: 7. Looked up from germline, CDR1 is LGHNA and CDR2 is YSLEER. CDR3 length: 14 residues. CDR3 in DNA: TGCGCCAGCAGCTTATCCACAGGGGGTTATGGCTACACCTTC. It codes for CASSLSTGGYGYTF.

This chain uses TRBV5-4 with TRBJ2-2; weak D call: TRBD1 (6 bases). Germline V lookup: CDR1 SGHNT, CDR2 YYREEE (reference sequence). The CDR3 spans 14 residues. Trimming removed 3 bases from V and 4 bases from J, with 10 bases in between. As DNA, the CDR3 is TGTGCCAGCAGCTCAACAGGGCCCACCGGGGAGCTGTTTTTT. Encoded protein: CASSSTGPTGELFF.

This chain uses TRBV4-1 with TRBJ1-4, with TRBD1 as a possible D gene (5 bases). This CDR3 comprises 16 residues. With 0 bases removed from V and 5 bases from J, the gap between germline ends came to 13 bases. Germline V CDR1 and CDR2: MGHRA, YSYEKL. The CDR3 sequence: CASSQEVGGGNEKLFF. The CDR3 DNA follows: TGCGCCAGCAGCCAAGAGGTAGGCGGGGGAAATGAAAAACTGTTTTTT.

The chain is built from TRBV5-1 and TRBJ2-7; the match to TRBD1 covers 9 bases. The CDR3 is 14 residues long. CDR1 is SGHRS, CDR2 YFSETQ, per germline. V dropped 5 bases and J dropped 7; count of bases not matched to a gene: 10. The CDR3 spells CASSFETGGSEQYF. CDR3 nucleotides: TGCGCCAGCAGTTTTGAGACAGGGGGGAGTGAGCAGTACTTC. Drawing the rest from reference TRBV5-1 and TRBJ2-7, the complete variable domain is KAGVTQTPRYLIKTRGQQVTLSCSPISGHRSVSWYQQTPGQGLQFLFEYFSETQRNKGNFPGRFSGRQFSNSRSEMNVSTLELGDSALYLCASSFETGGSEQYFGPGTRLTVT.

This clone has just one count. The rearrangement joins TRBV27 to TRBJ2-2; D is uncertain. This CDR3 comprises 12 residues. Germline V gene data show CDR1 as MNHEY and CDR2 as SMNVEV (reference sequence). V shed 6 bases and J shed 9 bases, with 11 bases lying between them. The CDR3: CASRRSPWELFF. CDR3 sequence (DNA): TGTGCCAGCAGGCGATCTCCCTGGGAGCTGTTTTTT.